This T cell receptor (beta chain) came from a study of blood T cell repertoires in COVID-19. Per the original data handling: How many nucleated cells were present was estimated from reference gene primer amplification. Data came from immunoSEQ multiplex PCR; TCRdb stores just in-frame clones and leaves some out. V, J and clone size are those of that table, while D and trimming were read from the DNA. The table has approximately 220,000 clones, less than 90% seen once. The receptor was derived from a woman under 40 who had been exposed to COVID-19. Sequencing input: PBMCs or T cells enriched from blood (not recorded which).

The CDR3 here is CASSLQGLSSYEQYF. CDR3 nucleotides: TGCGCCAGCAGCTTACAGGGCCTCAGCTCCTACGAGCAGTACTTC. The V call is TRBV5-1, the J call TRBJ2-7; the D gene is possibly TRBD1 (6 bases). CDR1 and CDR2 from the germline V gene are SGHRS and YFSETQ. Trimming stripped 2 bases from V and 0 bases from J, with 12 bases between. The CDR3 runs to 15 residues.